This T cell receptor beta chain originates from a study of blood T cell repertoires in COVID-19. Study summary: Material from acute and convalescent COVID-19 was sourced from the United States, Italy and Spain. PBMCs, B-cell-depleted T cells, or T cells provided the cDNA or gDNA that made up the material.

The table lists this clone with a few counts. Original handling: Estimation of nucleated cell counts relied on the amplification of reference gene primers. Produced via immunoSEQ multiplex PCR; TCRdb's table is partial and in-frame only. V and J calls and clone size are as listed in that table; D and trimming were resolved from the DNA. Seen here are 63,000 or so clones, about 84% observed once, and the top ten hold about 41%. Trimming took 3 bases from V and 6 from J, leaving 12 bases between them. The CDR3 is 13 amino acids. The chain couples TRBV12-3 or TRBV12-4 to TRBJ2-7, with D possibly matching TRBD2 (6 bases). The material sequenced was peripheral blood. This TCR was recovered from a human donor in a cohort sampled during active COVID-19. The DNA for the CDR3 is TGTGCCAGCAGTTTGCTCCGGGACTCCGAGCAGTACTTC. It yields the protein CASSLLRDSEQYF.